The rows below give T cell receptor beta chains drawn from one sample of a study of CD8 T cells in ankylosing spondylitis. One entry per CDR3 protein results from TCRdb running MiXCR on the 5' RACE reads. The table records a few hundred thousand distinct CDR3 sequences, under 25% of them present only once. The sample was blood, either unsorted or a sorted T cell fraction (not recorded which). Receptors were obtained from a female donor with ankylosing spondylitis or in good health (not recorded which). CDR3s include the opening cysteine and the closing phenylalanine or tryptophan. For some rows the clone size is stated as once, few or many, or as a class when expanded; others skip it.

cdr3_aa: CASTRTGNGYTF
clone_size: -
j_call: TRBJ1-2
cdr3_length: 12
v_call: TRBV12-3/TRBV12-4

cdr3_aa: CASSSPGQGGYEQYF
clone_size: -
j_call: TRBJ2-7
cdr3_length: 15
v_call: TRBV6-5

cdr3_aa: CASSLEAGRTQYF
clone_size: -
j_call: TRBJ2-7
cdr3_length: 13
v_call: TRBV7-6

cdr3_aa: CSVGVLGVKRMNTEAFF
clone_size: few
j_call: TRBJ1-1
cdr3_length: 17
v_call: TRBV29-1

cdr3_aa: CASSQSGGAPGELFF
clone_size: -
j_call: TRBJ2-2
cdr3_length: 15
v_call: TRBV4-3

cdr3_aa: CSADAGTPHNEQFF
clone_size: -
j_call: TRBJ2-1
cdr3_length: 14
v_call: TRBV20-1

cdr3_aa: CASSGLGSGRRTYNEQFF
clone_size: -
j_call: TRBJ2-1
cdr3_length: 18
v_call: TRBV25-1

cdr3_aa: CASSVRQGANEAFF
clone_size: -
j_call: TRBJ1-1
cdr3_length: 14
v_call: TRBV5-1

cdr3_aa: CASSLGYLQETQYF
clone_size: few
j_call: TRBJ2-5
cdr3_length: 14
v_call: TRBV7-2

cdr3_aa: CASSLESSGRIYNEQFF
clone_size: -
j_call: TRBJ2-1
cdr3_length: 17
v_call: TRBV11-2

cdr3_aa: CASSRTETQYF
clone_size: -
j_call: TRBJ2-5
cdr3_length: 11
v_call: TRBV7-2

cdr3_aa: CASSLTGTSGRNEQFF
clone_size: few
j_call: TRBJ2-1
cdr3_length: 16
v_call: TRBV7-9

cdr3_aa: CASSESSGGQYF
clone_size: -
j_call: TRBJ2-5
cdr3_length: 12
v_call: TRBV10-1